These 27 T cell receptor beta chains were sequenced from one sample in a study of T cell repertoires in cytomegalovirus infection. Each CDR3 protein is one row after TCRdb ran MiXCR on the reads. This sample has approximately 700,000 distinct CDR3 sequences; roughly 35% occur once, and the top ten carry more than 2.5%. The sequenced sample consisted of PBMCs. The receptors come from a human donor in good health (CMV status not recorded). Some clones in this sample may be carry-over from other donors' samples.

The chain combines TRBV20-1 with TRBJ2-1, with TRBD2 matching 11 bases. J gave up 8 bases and V 3 bases, and 3 bases lay outside the gene matches. In germline, CDR1 is DFQATT, CDR2 SNEGSKA (reference sequence). This CDR3 spans 13 amino acids. CDR3 in amino acids: CSARGLAAHEQFF. DNA for the CDR3: TGCAGTGCTAGGGGACTAGCGGCCCATGAGCAGTTCTTC.

This clonotype was counted only a few times. The rearrangement uses TRBV6-1 and TRBJ2-5, with 8 bases lining up with TRBD2. There are 15 residues in the CDR3. V shed 6 bases and J 1 base; nucleotides not matched to a gene: 7. CDR1 MNHNS and CDR2 SASEGT come from the germline V gene. Written as DNA, the CDR3 is TGTGCCAGCAGACCCTTAGCGGGACGCCAAGAGACCCAGTACTTC. The encoded protein is CASRPLAGRQETQYF.

This chain uses TRBV6-8 with TRBJ1-1; 9 bases are a match to TRBD1. Germline CDR1 is MNHGY and CDR2 is SAAAGT. Trimming took 5 bases from V and 3 from J; bases not matched to a gene: 4. CDR3 length: 14 residues. The CDR3 nucleotides are TGTGCCAGCAGTCAAAGGACAGGGGACACTGAAGCTTTCTTT. Amino acids: CASSQRTGDTEAFF.

The gene calls are TRBV6-1 and TRBJ1-1; D is unresolved. There are 13 residues in the CDR3. V gave up 3 bases and J gave up 7 bases, with 12 bases separating them. Germline V gives CDR1 MNHNS, CDR2 SASEGT. CDR3 sequence (DNA): TGTGCCAGCAGTGAGTTCTGGTCCCTTGAAGCTTTCTTT. It is translated as CASSEFWSLEAFF.

J is TRBJ2-1 and V is TRBV12-3 or TRBV12-4; D perhaps matches TRBD1 (5 bases). V gave up 3 bases and J gave up 7 bases, with 22 bases separating them. This CDR3 spans 17 amino acids. The CDR3 region has the DNA TGTGCCAGCAGTTTCGCGTTGACAGACTTTCAACAGAATGAGCAGTTCTTC. It translates to CASSFALTDFQQNEQFF.

This clonotype was seen a handful of times. The rearrangement uses TRBV6-1 and TRBJ1-5; possibly TRBD1 for D (6 bases). The CDR3 length is 14 residues. Germline V CDR1 and CDR2: MNHNS, SASEGT. V was clipped by 6 bases and J by 3 bases, with 12 bases between them. CDR3 nucleotide sequence: TGTGCCAGCAGCGACGGGGGCCTCAATCAGCCCCAGCATTTT. Its translation is CASSDGGLNQPQHF.

The chain has TRBV29-1 and TRBJ2-2, with 7 bases identical to TRBD1. CDR3 size: 14 residues. Germline CDR1 SQVTM, CDR2 ANQGSEA. V lost 4 bases to trimming and J lost 2 bases; unmatched junction nucleotides: 4. The CDR3 sequence is CSVARTGNTGELFF. CDR3 coding DNA: TGCAGCGTTGCAAGGACAGGAAACACCGGGGAGCTGTTTTTT.

The CDR3 region has the DNA TGTGCCAGCAGTTTATATGGGGTGAGGGACTATGGCTACACCTTC. It encodes CASSLYGVRDYGYTF. The chain is built from TRBV28 and TRBJ1-2; no clear D. The CDR3 covers 15 residues. With 1 base removed from V and 3 bases from J, the gap between germline ends came to 12 bases. The germline gives CDR1 MDHEN, CDR2 SYDVKM.

This clonotype was counted a few times. The chain uses TRBV7-6 and TRBJ1-1; D perhaps matches TRBD1 (5 bases). This CDR3 spans 15 amino acids. V lost 1 base and J lost 1, with 10 bases in between. The germline gives CDR1 SGHVS, CDR2 FNYEAQ. DNA of the CDR3: TGTGCCAGCAGCTTAGGGCAGGGAACGAACACTGAAGCTTTCTTT. Amino acid sequence: CASSLGQGTNTEAFF.

The CDR3 loop is CASSTGDTSGNTIYF. Written as DNA, the CDR3 is TGTGCCAGCAGCACCGGGGACACCTCTGGAAACACCATATATTTT. The chain carries TRBV7-9 and TRBJ1-3, with D possibly TRBD1 on 6 matching bases. Trimming took off 5 bases at V and 0 bases at J, with 11 bases between the two ends. Germline-derived CDR1 and CDR2 are SEHNR and FQNEAQ (reference sequence). There are 15 residues in the CDR3.

The chain combines TRBV28 with TRBJ2-3, with a possible D match to TRBD1 (5 bases). Trimming took 5 bases from V and 1 from J, leaving 16 bases between them. This CDR3 comprises 16 residues. The germline gives CDR1 MDHEN, CDR2 SYDVKM. CDR3 coding DNA: TGTGCCAGCAGTCAGACAGCCGACATCGGCACAGATACGCAGTATTTT. Its protein is CASSQTADIGTDTQYF.

This clonotype was counted between two and nine times. The chain uses TRBV6-2 or TRBV6-3 and TRBJ2-1, with a weak D call TRBD2 (5 bases). From germline, CDR1 is MNHEY and CDR2 SVGEGT. This CDR3 contains 14 residues. Between the trimmed V and J ends, which lost 4 bases and 4 bases, there was a span of 11 bases. CDR3 sequence: CASSLIREYNEQFF. Written as DNA, the CDR3 is TGTGCCAGCAGTTTGATTCGGGAATACAATGAGCAGTTCTTC.

This sequence joins TRBV18 and TRBJ1-1; no clear D gene. Between the trimmed V and J ends, which lost 6 bases and 4 bases, there was a span of 15 bases. This CDR3 region has 14 residues. Germline-derived CDR1 and CDR2 are KGHSH and LQKENI. Here the CDR3 DNA reads TGTGCCAGCTCGCAACAGTGCCTGGGCACTGAAGCTTTCTTT. Its protein product is CASSQQCLGTEAFF.

The sample holds a few counts of this clonotype. The rearrangement uses TRBV5-5 and TRBJ2-7, with D perhaps matching TRBD1 (7 bases). Trimming pared 3 bases from V and 4 bases from J, leaving 20 bases between. Germline values: CDR1 SGHKS, CDR2 YYEKEE (reference sequence). The CDR3 has 16 residues. CDR3 residues: CASSSDVDRAGYEQYF. CDR3 coding DNA: TGTGCCAGCAGCTCAGACGTCGACAGGGCGGGGTACGAGCAGTACTTC. Drawing the rest from reference TRBV5-5 and TRBJ2-7, the complete variable domain is DAGVTQSPTHLIKTRGQQVTLRCSPISGHKSVSWYQQVLGQGPQFIFQYYEKEERGRGNFPDRFSARQFPNYSSELNVNALLLGDSALYLCASSSDVDRAGYEQYFGPGTRLTVT.

To note about this clonotype: A junction end diverges from the germline sequence, so it may reflect a read error. The chain is built from TRBV7-6 and TRBJ2-5, with unresolved D. This CDR3 is built from 14 residues. Germline CDR1 SGHVS, CDR2 FNYEAQ. In DNA, the CDR3 is TGTGCTAGCAGCTTAGAGCAATACGGGGAGACCCAGTACTTC. Its protein is CASSLEQYGETQYF.

This clonotype was seen only a few times. J is TRBJ1-2 and V is TRBV3-1, with D unclear. CDR1 is LGHDT, CDR2 YNNKEL, per germline (reference sequence). The V and J ends lost 1 base and 7 bases respectively, with 7 bases between them. This CDR3 region has 12 residues. The CDR3 nucleotides read TGTGCCAGCAGCCAAGCTATCGGTGGCTACACCTTC. Its translation: CASSQAIGGYTF.

V usage is TRBV12-3 or TRBV12-4 and J usage is TRBJ1-4; D is ambiguous. The CDR3 has 13 residues. V lost 3 bases, J lost 8 bases, and 10 bases lay in between. The CDR3 loop reads CASSFSVGEKLFF. The CDR3 nucleotides are TGTGCCAGCAGTTTTTCCGTGGGGGAAAAACTGTTTTTT.

CDR3 nucleotide sequence: TGTGCCAGCAGGGGGCGAGGACGGCTCTACGAGCAGTACTTC. Protein product: CASRGRGRLYEQYF. The chain recombines TRBV28 with TRBJ2-7, with TRBD1 as a possible D gene (5 bases). From germline, CDR1 is MDHEN and CDR2 SYDVKM. The CDR3 covers 14 residues. Deletions cut 6 bases from V and 3 bases from J, with 15 bases between.

A remark on this clonotype: At one of its ends the junction is not consistent with the germline gene, which may arise from a read error. The DNA of the CDR3 is TGTGACAGCAGCTTACTTGACGAGGGGGCTACTGAAGCTTTCTTT. This codes for CDSSLLDEGATEAFF. The rearrangement joins TRBV7-9 to TRBJ1-1, with 7 bases fitting TRBD1. Germline V CDR1 and CDR2: SEHNR, FQNEAQ (reference sequence). This CDR3 spans 15 amino acids.

The rearrangement uses TRBV28 and TRBJ1-2; D is possibly TRBD1 (6 bases). This CDR3 region has 16 residues. V was pared by 6 bases and J by 1 base, with 18 bases between. Germline assignment: CDR1 MDHEN and CDR2 SYDVKM. CDR3 loop: CASSRMRDTINYGYTF. CDR3 sequence (DNA): TGTGCCAGCAGCCGTATGAGGGACACGATTAACTATGGCTACACCTTC.

The table lists this clonotype with a few counts. V is TRBV7-9 and J is TRBJ2-2; TRBD1 matches at 8 bases. The CDR3 is 16 amino acids. From germline, CDR1 is SEHNR and CDR2 FQNEAQ (reference sequence). The V and J ends lost 2 bases and 4 bases, in that order; junction bases with no gene match: 6. The CDR3, as DNA: TGTGCCAGCAGCTTACCCGCAGGGGGCATCACCGGGGAGCTGTTTTTT. As protein: CASSLPAGGITGELFF.

The chain carries TRBV29-1 and TRBJ2-7; maybe TRBD1 (6 bases). The CDR3 loop spans 14 amino acids. Per the germline V gene, CDR1 is SQVTM and CDR2 is ANQGSEA. Trimming took off 1 base at V and 1 base at J, with 11 bases between the two ends. CDR3 nucleotides: TGCAGCGTTGAAGGTATCAGGGGATCCTACGAGCAGTACTTC. This translates into CSVEGIRGSYEQYF.

The V gene is TRBV27, the J gene TRBJ2-1; no reliable D call. Germline V CDR1 and CDR2: MNHEY, SMNVEV (reference sequence). Trimming removed 7 bases from V and 4 bases from J, with 14 bases in between. The CDR3 is made up of 14 amino acids. CDR3 region: CASTPPNRYNEQFF. The CDR3 nucleotides are TGTGCCAGCACTCCACCTAACAGATACAATGAGCAGTTCTTC.

The chain joins TRBV7-2 to TRBJ1-2, with D possibly TRBD1 on 5 matching bases. V was pared by 2 bases and J by 8 bases, with 18 bases between. Germline V gene sequence: CDR1 SGHTA, CDR2 FQGNSA. The CDR3 length is 15 residues. The CDR3 is CASSLLGRETGGYTF. CDR3 DNA: TGTGCCAGCAGCTTATTGGGACGGGAGACGGGGGGCTACACCTTC.

This chain joins TRBV6-5 and TRBJ2-3; weak D call: TRBD2 (7 bases). The CDR3 is 14 residues long. CDR1 and CDR2 from the germline V gene are MNHEY and SVGAGI. The V end lost 4 bases, the J end lost 7 bases, and 15 bases lay between the germline ends. CDR3 protein: CASSFVGGANTQYF. CDR3 in DNA: TGTGCCAGCAGTTTTGTTGGGGGGGCAAATACGCAGTATTTT.

The chain recombines TRBV6-2 or TRBV6-3 with TRBJ1-4, with no clear D. Trimming removed 0 bases from V and 4 bases from J, with 15 bases in between. Per the germline V gene, CDR1 is MNHEY and CDR2 is SVGEGT. CDR3 size: 17 residues. The CDR3 DNA reads as TGTGCCAGCAGTTACTCGATGTCCGGGCTAGTTAATGAAAAACTGTTTTTT. Its protein is CASSYSMSGLVNEKLFF.

The chain links TRBV6-1 to TRBJ1-5; 7 bases fit TRBD1. CDR3 length: 15 amino acids. Trimming cost V 5 bases and J 4 bases; bases outside gene matches: 8. The germline V gene encodes CDR1 MNHNS and CDR2 SASEGT. Written as DNA, the CDR3 is TGTGCCAGCAGTAAGGGGACAGTCGGTAATCAGCCCCAGCATTTT. It is translated as CASSKGTVGNQPQHF.